The next 26 T cell receptor beta chains were all read from a single sample in a study of PD-1 blockade in classical Hodgkin lymphoma. This sample's time point: newly diagnosed, previously untreated cHL patient sample. Thawed PBMCs underwent magnetic negative selection to yield purified CD4+ T cells. Sequenced by immunoSEQ multiplex PCR; TCRdb stores in-frame clones only, minus some. The data show approximately 27,000 clones, with 80% to 90% seen just once and about 0.32% held by the top ten. What was sequenced was CD4+ T cells from blood. These receptors all come from a human donor with classical Hodgkin lymphoma.

This chain links TRBV5-1 with TRBJ1-6; maybe TRBD1 (6 bases). CDR1 and CDR2 (germline): SGHRS, YFSETQ. The CDR3 has 14 amino acids. V gave up 5 bases and J gave up 7 bases, with 13 bases separating them. The CDR3 DNA follows: TGCGCCAGCAGTTTCAACAGGGAGAATTCACCCCTCCACTTT. Translation gives CASSFNRENSPLHF.

This clone has only one observation. The V and J genes are TRBV28 and TRBJ2-7, with D perhaps TRBD1 or TRBD2 (5 bases each). V was shortened by 5 bases and J by 6 bases, with 17 bases between the two germline ends. Germline lookup yields CDR1 MDHEN and CDR2 SYDVKM. The CDR3 loop spans 14 amino acids. Here the CDR3 reads CASSTDGGKGEQYF. The CDR3 DNA is TGTGCCAGCAGTACTGATGGGGGTAAGGGCGAGCAGTACTTC.

This clone was recorded a few times. This chain joins TRBV10-3 and TRBJ1-4; tentatively, D is TRBD1 (5 bases). From germline, CDR1 is ENHRY and CDR2 SYGVKD. The CDR3 is made up of 13 amino acids. The V end lost 6 bases, the J end lost 7 bases, and 12 bases lay between the germline ends. CDR3 bases: TGTGCCATCAGAGGGGTAGAGGGTGAAAAACTGTTTTTT. It yields the protein CAIRGVEGEKLFF.

The V and J genes are TRBV13 and TRBJ2-1; D possibly matches TRBD1 or TRBD2 (6 bases each). The CDR3 is 16 amino acids. The ends were cut back, 6 bases at V and 6 bases at J, with 21 bases in the middle. The germline gives CDR1 PRHDT, CDR2 FYEKMQ (reference sequence). CDR3 DNA: TGTGCCAGCAGTGACTCGGGGGCCCGGGACTCCAATGAGCAGTTCTTC. Its translation: CASSDSGARDSNEQFF.

V and J are TRBV25-1 and TRBJ2-5, with D perhaps given as TRBD1 or TRBD2 (5 bases each). The germline V and J ends were trimmed by 1 base and 4 bases, with 7 bases remaining between them. CDR3 length: 13 residues. Per germline, CDR1 MGHDK and CDR2 SYGVNS. The CDR3 nucleotides are TGTGCCAGCAGTGAATGGGGGAGAGAGACCCAGTACTTC. This translates into CASSEWGRETQYF.

V is TRBV5-1 and J is TRBJ2-3; D unresolved. Between the trimmed V and J ends, which lost 0 bases and 0 bases, there was a span of 11 bases. Germline CDR1 and CDR2: SGHRS and YFSETQ. CDR3 length: 16 amino acids. CDR3 sequence reads: CASSLEGDLSTDTQYF. The DNA for the CDR3 is TGCGCCAGCAGCTTGGAAGGAGACCTTAGCACAGATACGCAGTATTTT.

CDR3 amino acids: CASSSRRPSGANVLTF. The CDR3 DNA reads TGTGCCAGCAGCTCTCGACGGCCATCTGGGGCCAACGTCCTGACTTTC. The J gene is TRBJ2-6, the V gene TRBV21-1. TRBV21-1 is a listed pseudogene. The CDR3 loop spans 16 amino acids.

This rearrangement joins TRBV27 to TRBJ1-5; the D gene is possibly TRBD1 (5 bases). The germline V gene has CDR1 MNHEY and CDR2 SMNVEV (reference sequence). This CDR3 region has 14 residues. Trimming took 2 bases from V and 4 from J, leaving 9 bases between them. The CDR3 is CASSLGQGNQPQHF. CDR3 sequence (DNA): TGTGCCAGCAGTTTAGGGCAGGGTAATCAGCCCCAGCATTTT.

Only one count was recorded for this clone. CDR3 nucleotides: TGTGCCAGCAGCCTTCAACTAGCGCTCGCAGGGGATACGCAGTATTTT. Translated, it gives CASSLQLALAGDTQYF. The rearrangement uses TRBV11-2 and TRBJ2-3; 7 bases match TRBD2. J was trimmed by 6 bases and V by 5 bases; bases with no gene match: 14. Germline-derived CDR1 and CDR2 are SGHAT and FQNNGV. The CDR3 spans 16 residues. Filled out from reference TRBV11-2 and TRBJ2-3, the complete variable domain reads EAGVAQSPRYKIIEKRQSVAFWCNPISGHATLYWYQQILGQGPKLLIQFQNNGVVDDSQLPKDRFSAERLKGVDSTLKIQPAKLEDSAVYLCASSLQLALAGDTQYFGPGTRLTVL.

This clone was counted a single time. The rearrangement uses TRBV28 and TRBJ1-2; possibly TRBD1 for D (5 bases). Germline CDR1 reads MDHEN; CDR2 reads SYDVKM. V gave up 0 bases and J gave up 8 bases, with 16 bases separating them. The CDR3 extends over 15 amino acids. The CDR3 DNA is TGTGCCAGCAGTTTATGGACCGGGACGATTGGGGGCTACACCTTC. Protein: CASSLWTGTIGGYTF.

The rearrangement links TRBV28 to TRBJ1-2, with 8 bases aligning to TRBD1. The J segment lost 4 bases and the V segment lost 9 bases, leaving 13 bases of the junction unmatched. Germline values: CDR1 MDHEN, CDR2 SYDVKM. CDR3 length: 15 amino acids. CDR3 DNA sequence: TGTGCCAGTTCGTCAGGGGGCGAAGAAAGCTATGGCTACACCTTC. It codes for CASSSGGEESYGYTF.

The chain couples TRBV29-1 to TRBJ2-7, with TRBD2 identical over 7 bases. Germline values: CDR1 SQVTM, CDR2 ANQGSEA. The CDR3 sequence is 12 residues long. The V segment lost 3 bases and the J segment 4 bases; nucleotides outside the gene matches: 3. The chain's CDR3 is CSVEDGGYEQYF. DNA for the CDR3: TGCAGCGTTGAGGACGGGGGGTACGAGCAGTACTTC.

The chain couples TRBV5-1 to TRBJ2-7; 8 bases line up with TRBD1. V trimming: 5 bases; J trimming: 1 base; junction bases outside the gene matches: 5. Germline V gives CDR1 SGHRS, CDR2 YFSETQ. The CDR3 totals 14 residues. This CDR3 reads CASRGQANSYEQYF. The CDR3 coding sequence is TGCGCCAGCAGGGGACAGGCCAATTCCTACGAGCAGTACTTC.

This rearrangement joins TRBV6-5 to TRBJ2-3; 7 bases are a match to TRBD2. Looked up from germline, CDR1 is MNHEY and CDR2 is SVGAGI. This CDR3 is 14 amino acids long. The V segment lost 4 bases and the J segment 1 base; nucleotides outside the gene matches: 2. Written as DNA, the CDR3 is TGTGCCAGCAGTTTGGGGGGGGGCACAGATACGCAGTATTTT. It is translated as CASSLGGGTDTQYF.

The V and J genes are TRBV11-2 and TRBJ2-2; D unresolved. Germline CDR1 is SGHAT and CDR2 is FQNNGV. The CDR3 is 15 residues long. The ends were cut back, 1 base at V and 0 bases at J, with 6 bases in the middle. The CDR3 protein is CASSLAVANTGELFF. CDR3 DNA: TGTGCCAGCAGCTTAGCGGTAGCGAACACCGGGGAGCTGTTTTTT.

V gene TRBV23-1 combines with J gene TRBJ2-1; 11 positions agree with TRBD2. TRBV23-1 is assigned to the ORF class and has an uncertain function. Trimming took 4 bases from V and 8 from J; bases not matched to a gene: 7. This CDR3 comprises 15 residues. The CDR3 nucleotides read TGCGCCAGCAGTCCGGGACTAGCGGACCTCCATGAGCAGTTCTTC. This encodes CASSPGLADLHEQFF.

The rearrangement joins TRBV19 to TRBJ2-1; the D gene is possibly TRBD2 (6 bases). V dropped 4 bases and J dropped 7 bases, with 20 bases sitting between them. This CDR3 is built from 16 residues. The germline CDR1 and CDR2 sequences are LNHDA and SQIVND (reference sequence). The CDR3 bases are TGTGCCAGTAGTACCTTCGGCGGCCGGGAGATTAATGAGCAGTTCTTC. Its protein product is CASSTFGGREINEQFF.

The chain couples TRBV2 to TRBJ2-1; 7 bases line up with TRBD2. Germline V CDR1 and CDR2: SNHLY, FYNNEI. The CDR3 loop spans 14 amino acids. The junction had 9 bases not matched to a gene; V was cut back by 7 bases and J by 6 bases. The CDR3 bases are TGTGCCAGCAATAAGGGGAGGGCAGGCAATGAGCAGTTCTTC. It yields the protein CASNKGRAGNEQFF. Together with reference TRBV2 and TRBJ2-1, the CDR3 gives the full variable domain: EPEVTQTPSHQVTQMGQEVILRCVPISNHLYFYWYRQILGQKVEFLVSFYNNEISEKSEIFDDQFSVERPDGSNFTLKIRSTKLEDSAMYFCASNKGRAGNEQFFGPGTRLTVL.

CDR3 protein: CASSRLAATYEQYF. CDR3 nucleotides: TGCGCCAGCAGTCGGCTAGCGGCCACCTACGAGCAGTACTTC. The rearrangement uses TRBV23-1 and TRBJ2-7; 7 nucleotides match TRBD2. TRBV23-1 counts as an open reading frame of uncertain function. The CDR3 sequence is 14 residues long. V was pared by 4 bases and J by 2 bases, with 5 bases of the junction left unmatched.

V and J are TRBV5-1 and TRBJ2-2, with D tentatively TRBD2 (6 bases). The CDR3 is made up of 15 amino acids. The V end lost 0 bases, the J end lost 6 bases, and 12 bases lay between the germline ends. CDR1 is SGHRS and CDR2 is YFSETQ in the germline V gene. The CDR3 sequence is CASSLAGVGAGELFF. The CDR3 nucleotides are TGCGCCAGCAGCTTGGCGGGAGTAGGTGCCGGGGAGCTGTTTTTT.

The chain uses TRBV29-1 and TRBJ2-7, with 10 bases matching TRBD1. Per germline, CDR1 SQVTM and CDR2 ANQGSEA. This CDR3 contains 15 residues. Trimming took 3 bases from V and 6 from J; bases not matched to a gene: 11. CDR3 in DNA: TGCAGCGTTGAGGACCGGGACAGGGGCCTTCTCGAGCAGTACTTC. The encoded protein is CSVEDRDRGLLEQYF.

Concerning this clone itself: Other DNA sequences in the same sample also yield this CDR3. The V call is TRBV18, the J call TRBJ1-1, with D possibly TRBD1 on 6 matching bases. Germline V CDR1 and CDR2: KGHSH, LQKENI. CDR3 size: 15 residues. Trimming left V 0 bases short and J 0 bases short, with 8 bases between. CDR3 DNA sequence: TGTGCCAGCTCACCACCGGGGACAATGAACACTGAAGCTTTCTTT. Protein product: CASSPPGTMNTEAFF. Together with reference TRBV18 and TRBJ1-1, the CDR3 gives the full variable domain: NAGVMQNPRHLVRRRGQEARLRCSPMKGHSHVYWYRQLPEEGLKFMVYLQKENIIDESGMPKERFSAEFPKEGPSILRIQQVVRGDSAAYFCASSPPGTMNTEAFFGQGTRLTVV.

The CDR3: CASSYGRGRGYEQYF. DNA for the CDR3: TGTGCCAGCAGTTACGGGAGGGGGAGGGGGTACGAGCAGTACTTC. The chain is built from TRBV6-5 and TRBJ2-7; D possibly corresponds to TRBD2 (7 bases). Per the germline V gene, CDR1 is MNHEY and CDR2 is SVGAGI. The V end lost 2 bases, the J end lost 4 bases, and 15 bases lay between the germline ends. The CDR3 has 15 amino acids.

The V call is TRBV28, the J call TRBJ1-3, with D uncertain. Germline-derived CDR1 and CDR2 are MDHEN and SYDVKM. The CDR3 contains 14 residues. The V end lost 7 bases, the J end lost 2 bases, and 12 bases lay between the germline ends. CDR3 in DNA: TGTGCCAGCACCCTAGGGCAGACTGGAAACACCATATATTTT. This codes for CASTLGQTGNTIYF.

This clone was seen just once. V and J are TRBV6-1 and TRBJ1-1; 7 nucleotides align to TRBD1. CDR1 is MNHNS, CDR2 SASEGT, per germline. The CDR3 consists of 13 residues. The trim removed 11 bases at V and 3 bases at J, leaving 9 bases unmatched. CDR3 coding DNA: TGTGCCGGCGATCCGGGACAGCACACTGAAGCTTTCTTT. Translated: CAGDPGQHTEAFF.

The CDR3 is CASTTSGNPRETQYF. The CDR3, as DNA: TGTGCCAGCACGACTAGCGGAAATCCCCGTGAGACCCAGTACTTC. The rearrangement uses TRBV18 and TRBJ2-5, with 9 bases fitting TRBD2. The V segment lost 8 bases and the J segment 5 bases; nucleotides outside the gene matches: 12. Germline-derived CDR1 and CDR2 are KGHSH and LQKENI. The CDR3 totals 15 residues.